This T cell receptor (beta chain) was sequenced during a study of blood T cell repertoires in COVID-19. Across the study: Nucleic acid was either cDNA or gDNA, and it came from T cells, B-cell-depleted T cells, or PBMCs.

From germline, CDR1 is ENHRY and CDR2 SYGVKD. The CDR3 extends over 11 amino acids. V was pared by 2 bases and J by 5 bases, with 3 bases between. Original handling: Nucleated cell number was recorded as an estimate derived from reference gene primer amplification. Repertoires were generated with immunoSEQ multiplex PCR, while TCRdb's copy carries only in-frame clones and drops some. V, J and clone size are those of that table, while D and trimming were read from the DNA. The profile shows some 220,000 clones, about 85% of them singletons. The chain couples TRBV10-3 to TRBJ2-5; unclear D gene. Sequenced material: peripheral blood. The TCR sequence derives from a man aged 50-60 years who had recovered from COVID-19. Here the CDR3 DNA reads TGTGCCATCAGTGAGACTGAGACCCAGTACTTC. It is translated as CAISETETQYF.